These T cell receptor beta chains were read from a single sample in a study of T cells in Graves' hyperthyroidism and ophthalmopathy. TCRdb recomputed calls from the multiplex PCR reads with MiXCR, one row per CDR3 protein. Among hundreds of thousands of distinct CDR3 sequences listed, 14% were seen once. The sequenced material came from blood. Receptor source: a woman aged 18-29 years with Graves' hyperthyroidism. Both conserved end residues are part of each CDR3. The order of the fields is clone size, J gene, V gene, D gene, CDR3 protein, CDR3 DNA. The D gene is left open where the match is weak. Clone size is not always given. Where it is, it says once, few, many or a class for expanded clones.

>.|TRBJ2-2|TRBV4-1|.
CASSQLSGEELFF
TGTGCCAGCAGCCAACTTAGCGGCGAGGAGCTGTTTTTT
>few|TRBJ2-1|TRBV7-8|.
CASSRGANEQFF
TGTGCCAGCAGCCGCGGGGCAAATGAGCAGTTCTTC
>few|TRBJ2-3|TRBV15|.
CATSREGRGFLNTDTQYF
TGTGCCACCAGCAGAGAGGGCAGAGGATTTCTGAACACAGATACGCAGTATTTT
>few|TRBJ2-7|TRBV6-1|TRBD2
CASRSGTSGDYYEQYF
TGTGCCAGCAGATCCGGGACTAGCGGGGATTACTACGAGCAGTACTTC
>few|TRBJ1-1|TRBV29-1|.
CSVVRLSGGNTEAFF
TGCAGCGTTGTGCGGCTTTCGGGGGGGAACACTGAAGCTTTCTTT
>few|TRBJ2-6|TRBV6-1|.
CASSRTPSGANVLTF
TGTGCCAGCAGTCGGACGCCCTCTGGGGCCAACGTCCTGACTTTC
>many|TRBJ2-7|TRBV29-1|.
CSAAGPSYEQYF
TGCAGCGCCGCCGGGCCGTCCTACGAGCAGTACTTC
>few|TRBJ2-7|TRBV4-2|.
CASSQDLVLARTEQYF
TGTGCCAGCAGCCAAGATTTGGTACTAGCCCGGACCGAGCAGTACTTC
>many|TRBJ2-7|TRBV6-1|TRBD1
CASRPDRGLSYEQYF
TGTGCCAGCAGACCCGACAGGGGTCTCTCTTACGAGCAGTACTTC
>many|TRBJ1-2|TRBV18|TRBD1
CASSLPGQGYGYTF
TGTGCCAGCTCACTTCCGGGACAGGGATATGGCTACACCTTC
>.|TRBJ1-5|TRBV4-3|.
CASSQEGDGNQPQHF
TGCGCCAGCAGCCAAGAAGGGGACGGCAATCAGCCCCAGCATTTT
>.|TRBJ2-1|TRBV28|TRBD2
CASSIRDYIHEQFF
TGTGCCAGCAGTATACGGGACTATATCCATGAGCAGTTCTTC
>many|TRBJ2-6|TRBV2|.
CASSDTGSGANVLTF
TGTGCCAGCAGCGACACAGGATCTGGGGCCAACGTCCTGACTTTC
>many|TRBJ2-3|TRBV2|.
CASSERRQITDTQYF
TGTGCCAGCAGTGAACGCCGACAGATCACAGATACGCAGTATTTT
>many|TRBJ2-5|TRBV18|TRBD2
CASSLSSGSGYQYF
TGTGCCAGCTCACTATCGAGCGGGAGTGGATACCAGTACTTC
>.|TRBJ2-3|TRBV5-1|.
CASSLGLPADTQYF
TGCGCCAGCAGCCTGGGACTCCCCGCAGATACGCAGTATTTT
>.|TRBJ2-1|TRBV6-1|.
CASQQTYSSSYNEQFF
TGTGCCAGCCAACAAACCTACTCCAGCTCCTACAATGAGCAGTTCTTC
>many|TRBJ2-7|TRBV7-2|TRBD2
CASSLGGAGGPGEQYF
TGTGCCAGCAGCTTAGGAGGAGCGGGAGGGCCAGGGGAGCAGTACTTC
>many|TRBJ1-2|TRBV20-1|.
CSARDFSRLNYGYTF
TGCAGTGCTAGAGATTTCTCTCGGCTTAACTATGGCTACACCTTC
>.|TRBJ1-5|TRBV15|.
CATSASGVNQPQHF
TGTGCCACCAGCGCGTCAGGGGTCAATCAGCCCCAGCATTTT
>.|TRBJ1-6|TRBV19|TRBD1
CASSLGQGHYSPLHF
TGTGCCAGTAGTCTCGGACAGGGCCACTATTCACCCCTCCACTTT
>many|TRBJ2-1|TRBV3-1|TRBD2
CASSLGLAGGLEQFF
TGTGCCAGCAGCCTTGGACTAGCGGGGGGGTTGGAGCAGTTCTTC
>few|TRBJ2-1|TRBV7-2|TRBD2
CASTSSGSEQFF
TGTGCCAGCACCTCTAGCGGGAGTGAACAGTTCTTC
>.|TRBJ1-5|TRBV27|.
CASSLVSPGQSGNQPQHF
TGTGCCAGCAGTTTAGTCTCCCCCGGACAGTCAGGTAATCAGCCCCAGCATTTT
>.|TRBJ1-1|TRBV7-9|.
CASSFSEPEAFF
TGTGCCAGCAGCTTTTCAGAACCTGAAGCTTTCTTT
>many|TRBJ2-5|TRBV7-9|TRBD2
CASSLSGRAGETQYF
TGTGCCAGCAGCTTAAGCGGGAGGGCCGGAGAGACCCAGTACTTC
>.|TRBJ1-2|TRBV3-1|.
CASSQAHGRDYGYTF
TGTGCCAGCAGCCAGGCCCACGGTAGAGACTATGGCTACACCTTC
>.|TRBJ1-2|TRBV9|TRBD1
CASSTSPGQGYGYTF
TGTGCCAGCAGCACTTCGCCGGGACAGGGGTATGGCTACACCTTC
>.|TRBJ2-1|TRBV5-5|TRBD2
CASSYARAGLAGALYNEQFF
TGTGCCAGCAGCTATGCCAGGGCTGGGCTAGCGGGAGCCCTCTACAATGAGCAGTTCTTC
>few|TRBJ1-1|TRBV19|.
CATTPGGTEAFF
TGTGCCACCACTCCCGGGGGCACTGAAGCTTTCTTT
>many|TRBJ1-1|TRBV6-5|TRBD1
CASSYRDRGNTEAFF
TGTGCCAGCAGTTACCGGGACAGGGGGAACACTGAAGCTTTCTTT
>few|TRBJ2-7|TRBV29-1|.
CSAPWGDEQYF
TGCAGCGCCCCTTGGGGGGACGAGCAGTACTTC
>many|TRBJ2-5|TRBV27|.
CASTVTKRRETQYF
TGTGCCAGCACCGTAACTAAACGGAGAGAGACCCAGTACTTC
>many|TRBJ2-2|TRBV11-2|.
CASSFKTGNTGELFF
TGTGCCAGCAGTTTTAAGACAGGGAACACCGGGGAGCTGTTTTTT
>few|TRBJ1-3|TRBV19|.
CASSTVSSGNTIYF
TGTGCCAGTAGTACGGTGAGCTCTGGAAACACCATATATTTT
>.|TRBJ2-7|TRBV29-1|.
CSVPSLGYGNEQYF
TGCAGCGTTCCCTCCTTAGGGTACGGCAACGAGCAGTACTTC
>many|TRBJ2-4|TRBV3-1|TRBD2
CASSQFGLLASSANIQYF
TGTGCCAGCAGCCAATTCGGCTTACTAGCGTCATCGGCGAACATTCAGTACTTC
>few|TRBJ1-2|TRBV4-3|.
CASSQDSGRFYGYTF
TGCGCCAGCAGCCAAGATTCGGGACGATTCTATGGCTACACCTTC
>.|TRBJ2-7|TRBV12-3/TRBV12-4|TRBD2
CASNIAGGPPYEQYF
TGTGCCAGCAATATAGCGGGAGGTCCCCCCTACGAGCAGTACTTC
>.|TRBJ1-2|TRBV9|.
CASSSEPYGYTF
TGTGCCAGCAGCTCCGAACCATATGGCTACACCTTC
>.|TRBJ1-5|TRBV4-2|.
CASSPGYGWDQPQHF
TGTGCCAGCAGTCCAGGGTATGGATGGGATCAGCCCCAGCATTTT
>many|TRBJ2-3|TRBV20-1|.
CSARGSSWTDTQYF
TGCAGTGCTAGAGGGAGTAGTTGGACAGATACGCAGTATTTT
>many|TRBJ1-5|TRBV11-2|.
CASSPTPLQPQHF
TGTGCCAGCAGCCCTACACCGTTACAGCCCCAGCATTTT
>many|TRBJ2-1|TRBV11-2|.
CASSVVGGGRPYNEQFF
TGTGCCAGCAGCGTCGTGGGGGGCGGGAGACCCTACAATGAGCAGTTCTTC
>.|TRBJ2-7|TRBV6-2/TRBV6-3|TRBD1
CASTLDRNYEQYF
TGTGCCAGCACCCTGGACAGGAACTACGAGCAGTACTTC
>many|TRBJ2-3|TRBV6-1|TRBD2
CASRVAGGRTDTQYF
TGTGCCAGCAGAGTAGCGGGAGGGCGAACAGATACGCAGTATTTT
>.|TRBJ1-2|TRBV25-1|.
CASSPLGDNYGYTF
TGTGCCAGCAGTCCCTTAGGGGACAACTATGGCTACACCTTC
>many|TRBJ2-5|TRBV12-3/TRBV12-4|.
CASSLSRRQTQYF
TGTGCCAGCAGCCTCTCCAGGAGGCAGACCCAGTACTTC